The next 10 T cell receptor beta chains were all read from a single sample in a study of blood T cell repertoires in COVID-19. TCRdb's copy holds only in-frame clones and misses some; the assay was immunoSEQ multiplex PCR. Of some 370,000 clones listed, 80% to 85% were seen once; the top ten hold around 5%. Sequenced: PBMCs or T cells enriched from blood (not recorded which). The receptors were sampled from a woman aged 45 to 65 who had recovered from COVID-19.

The rearrangement joins TRBV4-1 to TRBJ2-4, with 9 bases identical to TRBD2. V shed 2 bases and J 5 bases; nucleotides not matched to a gene: 7. The CDR3 is 16 residues long. Per germline, CDR1 MGHRA and CDR2 YSYEKL. In nucleotides, the CDR3 is TGCGCCAGCAGCCAATTTCAGGCGGGAGGGGAAAACATTCAGTACTTC. Translation gives CASSQFQAGGENIQYF.

This sequence joins TRBV4-3 and TRBJ1-2, with a weak D call TRBD1 (5 bases). The CDR3 length is 15 residues. Trimming cost V 0 bases and J 3 bases, with 11 bases left between them. CDR1 is LGHNA and CDR2 is YSLEER in the germline V gene. The CDR3 here is CASSQEAGRDYGYTF. In DNA form, the CDR3 reads TGCGCCAGCAGCCAAGAAGCAGGGCGAGACTATGGCTACACCTTC.

This chain connects TRBV14 to TRBJ1-2; a weak D match, TRBD1 (5 bases). V lost 1 base and J lost 4, with 22 bases in between. This CDR3 is built from 18 residues. Germline V gene sequence: CDR1 SGHDN, CDR2 FVKESK. The CDR3 is CASSQGNVWGLTTYGYTF. The CDR3 nucleotides read TGTGCCAGCAGCCAAGGGAACGTGTGGGGACTAACTACCTATGGCTACACCTTC.

This clone was counted a few times. This chain joins TRBV6-6 and TRBJ1-2; TRBD1 might be the D (5 bases). The length of the CDR3 is 14 residues. Trimming removed 6 bases at V and 11 bases at J, with 22 bases between. Germline lookup yields CDR1 MNHNY and CDR2 SVGAGI (reference sequence). CDR3 loop: CASSAGPTTGTYTF. The CDR3 DNA sequence: TGTGCCAGCAGCGCCGGCCCTACAACAGGAACTTACACCTTC.

The chain carries TRBV23-1 and TRBJ1-6; D may be TRBD1 (6 bases). TRBV23-1 is classed as an ORF, of uncertain function. Trimming removed 4 bases from V and 0 bases from J, with 16 bases in between. CDR3 size: 18 residues. The CDR3 DNA sequence: TGCGCCAGCAGTCCGCGGACAGAAATAAGCTCCTATAATTCACCCCTCCACTTT. Amino acids: CASSPRTEISSYNSPLHF.

The chain combines TRBV3-1 (or the pseudogene TRBV3-2) with TRBJ1-2, with D possibly matching TRBD1 (5 bases). V was clipped by 1 base and J by 3 bases, with 21 bases between them. CDR3 length equals 18 residues. Germline assignment: CDR1 LGHDT and CDR2 YNNKEL (reference sequence). The chain's CDR3 is CASSQVVGRDFFDYGYTF. Here the CDR3 DNA reads TGTGCCAGCAGCCAAGTTGTGGGGCGTGACTTCTTTGACTATGGCTACACCTTC.

This chain uses TRBV12-5 with TRBJ2-5; the D gene is possibly TRBD1 (6 bases). Trimming stripped 2 bases from V and 5 bases from J, with 15 bases between. The CDR3 runs 15 residues. Germline V CDR1 and CDR2: LGHNT, FRNRAP. The CDR3 is CASGLMTGIGETQYF. The CDR3 DNA reads TGTGCTAGTGGTTTGATGACAGGAATCGGGGAGACCCAGTACTTC.

This sequence joins TRBV10-3 and TRBJ2-1, with D perhaps matching TRBD1 (5 bases). The V end lost 10 bases, the J end lost 9 bases, and 16 bases lay between the germline ends. Germline V gene sequence: CDR1 ENHRY, CDR2 SYGVKD. The CDR3 covers 12 residues. The CDR3 sequence: CASHTTGGEQFF. The CDR3 region has the DNA TGTGCCAGCCATACCACAGGTGGTGAGCAGTTCTTC.

The V call is TRBV4-3, the J call TRBJ1-4; 9 bases fit TRBD1. This CDR3 is 17 amino acids long. Germline CDR1 reads LGHNA; CDR2 reads YSLEER. V lost 1 base to trimming and J lost 7 bases; unmatched junction nucleotides: 10. The DNA for the CDR3 is TGCGCCAGCAGCCAAGGGACAGGGGTTTGGGGTGGTGAAAAACTGTTTTTT. Protein sequence: CASSQGTGVWGGEKLFF.

This clone is a singleton in its sample. The rearrangement uses TRBV18 and TRBJ1-5; no definite D call. V was shortened by 2 bases and J by 1 base, with 9 bases between the two germline ends. The germline CDR1 and CDR2 sequences are KGHSH and LQKENI. CDR3 size: 15 residues. CDR3 nucleotides: TGTGCCAGCTCACCAACGGGTCAAAGCAATCAGCCCCAGCATTTT. Its translation is CASSPTGQSNQPQHF.